This T cell receptor (beta chain) emerged from a study of T cell repertoires in cytomegalovirus infection. Study-level background: Shared public TCR beta signatures pointed to both CMV infection and a matching HLA type.

This clonotype was seen ten or more times. TCRdb redid the calling of the reads with MiXCR, one entry per CDR3 protein. The data show about 260,000 distinct CDR3 sequences, with roughly 13% seen just once and roughly 9.7% held by the top ten. The V gene's germline CDR1 is SGHAT and CDR2 FQDESV (reference sequence). The CDR3 contains 15 residues. V dropped 3 bases and J dropped 5; count of bases not matched to a gene: 7. This clonotype was obtained from a human donor in good health (CMV status not recorded). Some clones in this sample may be carry-over from other donors' samples. The sample was PBMCs. The V call is TRBV11-1, the J call TRBJ2-1; TRBD2 agrees at 7 bases. CDR3: CASSFLTRGDNEQFF. CDR3 sequence (DNA): TGTGCCAGCAGCTTTCTGACCCGGGGGGACAATGAGCAGTTCTTC.